The 11 T cell receptor beta chains presented below share a single source sample, sequenced in a study of spatial heterogeneity in lung cancer. The time point here: sample taken at primary tumor resection. Frozen PBMC, nontumor lung or tumor provided whole RNA, which was sequenced unsorted. TCRdb called the 5' RACE reads again in MiXCR, with one record for every CDR3 protein. Counted here are approximately 7,800 distinct CDR3 sequences, 7.5% to 10% occurring once; the ten biggest clones make up 45% to 55%. The material was PBMCs, obtained at surgery. The origin of the receptors is a male donor with early-stage non-small cell lung cancer.

Ten or more counts support this clonotype. This beta chain is off target for a library built for alpha chains, so its abundance means little. The chain employs TRBV7-9 and TRBJ2-7; no reliable D call. The length of the CDR3 is 13 residues. CDR1 SEHNR and CDR2 FQNEAQ come from the germline V gene (reference sequence). Trimming stripped 4 bases from V and 6 bases from J, with 13 bases between. CDR3 amino acids: CASSSSIVSEQYF. The CDR3 nucleotides read TGTGCCAGCAGCTCCTCAATAGTGAGCGAGCAGTACTTC.

This clonotype was detected ten times or more. This beta chain is a stray sequence in a library constructed for alpha chains; its clone size is not meaningful. The chain employs TRBV11-1 and TRBJ1-1; D unclear. The V gene's germline CDR1 is SGHAT and CDR2 FQDESV (reference sequence). This CDR3 is built from 15 residues. The ends were cut back, 5 bases at V and 3 bases at J, with 16 bases in the middle. The CDR3 loop reads CASSPTDAFYTEAFF. The CDR3 DNA sequence: TGTGCCAGCAGCCCGACGGACGCCTTCTACACTGAAGCTTTCTTT.

Turning to this clonotype: A library prepared for alpha chains yielded this beta chain as an off-target read; its size is of little meaning. This chain connects TRBV12-3 or TRBV12-4 to TRBJ2-1; 11 nucleotides match TRBD2. The CDR3 totals 15 residues. Trimming took 3 bases from V and 7 from J; bases not matched to a gene: 5. The CDR3 sequence: CASSLGSGRVNEQFF. As DNA, the CDR3 is TGTGCCAGCAGTTTGGGTAGCGGGAGGGTAAATGAGCAGTTCTTC.

This clonotype was recorded at least ten times. Because the library targeted alpha chains, this beta chain is an off-target read whose size means little. The chain couples TRBV6-6 to TRBJ2-3; no clear D. CDR1 and CDR2 (germline): MNHNY, SVGAGI (reference sequence). The CDR3 totals 17 residues. Trimming removed 2 bases at V and 1 base at J, with 16 bases between. The CDR3 is CASSYSSALGGTDTQYF. The CDR3 region has the DNA TGTGCCAGCAGTTACAGTTCCGCCTTGGGTGGCACAGATACGCAGTATTTT.

Remarks on this clonotype: This beta chain is an off-target read within a library intended for alpha chains, so its frequency means little. The chain carries TRBV15 and TRBJ1-4; TRBD1 might be the D (5 bases). In germline, CDR1 is LNHNV, CDR2 YYDKDF (reference sequence). Trimming removed 0 bases at V and 6 bases at J, with 20 bases between. This CDR3 spans 18 amino acids. CDR3: CATSRDPGRGAVDEKLFF. Here the CDR3 DNA reads TGTGCCACCAGCAGAGATCCCGGAAGAGGGGCGGTGGATGAAAAACTGTTTTTT.

This clonotype has at least ten counts. As an off-target read in a library built for alpha chains, this beta chain has a frequency of little significance. This chain uses TRBV7-9 with TRBJ1-2, with a possible D match to TRBD1 (5 bases). The V gene lost 1 base and the J gene lost 0 bases, with 9 bases spanning the gap. Germline V lookup: CDR1 SEHNR, CDR2 FQNEAQ (reference sequence). CDR3 size: 15 residues. The CDR3 sequence is CASSLVAGSNYGYTF. CDR3 in DNA: TGTGCCAGCAGCTTAGTTGCAGGGTCTAACTATGGCTACACCTTC. The full variable domain, rest sourced from reference TRBV7-9 and TRBJ1-2, is DTGVSQNPRHKITKRGQNVTFRCDPISEHNRLYWYRQTLGQGPEFLTYFQNEAQLEKSRLLSDRFSAERPKGSFSTLEIQRTEQGDSAMYLCASSLVAGSNYGYTFGSGTRLTVV.

At least ten counts were recorded for this clonotype. Being off target in a library aimed at alpha chains, this beta chain has a size of little meaning. The V and J genes are TRBV5-1 and TRBJ2-5; D not certain. The CDR3 sequence is 13 residues long. The germline V gene has CDR1 SGHRS and CDR2 YFSETQ. The V gene lost 4 bases and the J gene lost 5 bases, with 12 bases spanning the gap. The CDR3 DNA is TGCGCCAGCAGCCTGGATATCGGGGAGACCCAGTACTTC. Its protein is CASSLDIGETQYF.

On this clonotype itself: This beta chain turned up in a library designed for alpha chains; as an off-target read, its abundance says little. J is TRBJ1-1 and V is TRBV6-1, with 10 bases that match TRBD1. CDR1 and CDR2 from the germline V gene are MNHNS and SASEGT. This CDR3 comprises 12 residues. The V gene end was trimmed by 7 bases and the J gene end by 8 bases; junction bases not matched to a gene: 4. This CDR3 reads CASTDRGQEAFF. The CDR3 DNA sequence: TGTGCCAGCACAGACAGGGGGCAGGAAGCTTTCTTT.

Comment on this clonotype: This may be a read error: a much more frequent sequence differs by one nucleotide. This beta chain slipped into a library made for alpha chains as a stray read, so its size is not meaningful. The CDR3 loop reads CASSLGQVYSYTF. The DNA of the CDR3 is TGTGCCAGCAGCTTAGGACAGGTCTATAGCTACACCTTC. The chain carries TRBV7-9 and TRBJ1-2; D may be TRBD1 (6 bases). The CDR3 runs 13 residues. Germline CDR1 SEHNR, CDR2 FQNEAQ (reference sequence).

This clonotype was found many times. Since it is a stray read in a library aimed at alpha chains, this beta chain has a size that is not meaningful. CDR3 nucleotide sequence: TGTGCCAGCAGCCTCTCGGGACAGGGGGCCTATTCACCCCTCCACTTT. This translates into CASSLSGQGAYSPLHF. The rearrangement uses TRBV14 and TRBJ1-6, with 12 bases lining up with TRBD1. V shed 4 bases and J 8 bases; nucleotides not matched to a gene: 6. The V gene's germline CDR1 is SGHDN and CDR2 FVKESK. The length of the CDR3 is 16 residues.

The sample holds many counts of this clonotype. Within a library made for alpha chains, this beta chain is off target, and its count is uninformative. This chain connects TRBV7-9 to TRBJ1-1, with D possibly TRBD1 on 6 matching bases. Trimming left V 5 bases short and J 2 bases short, with 15 bases between. The CDR3 is 15 residues long. Germline V gene data show CDR1 as SEHNR and CDR2 as FQNEAQ (reference sequence). The CDR3 sequence is CASSLGTQKNTEAFF. The CDR3 bases are TGTGCCAGCAGCCTAGGGACACAAAAAAACACTGAAGCTTTCTTT.